This TCR beta chain comes out of a study of long-term antiretroviral therapy in people with HIV. Of note for this clone: Its antigen is unidentified.

CDR1 and CDR2 (germline): WSHSY, SAAADI. CDR3 length: 17 amino acids. The ends lost 3 bases at V and 0 bases at J; junction bases unmatched: 2. Assay version v3.0 of immunoSEQ was used, and it was run at survey level. Generated by immunoSEQ multiplex PCR, the TCRdb table keeps only in-frame clones and is missing some. The profile shows about 17,000 clones, 60% to 85% of them singletons. Participants who had HIV were, without exception, treated in the United States. Study conclusions and caveats: Dominance of pre-ART expanded clones persisted, fluctuating and often declining after ART.

The material was unsorted PBMCs, obtained 2.3 years after starting antiretroviral therapy. The chain employs TRBV10-2 and TRBJ2-1; TRBD2 matches at 13 bases. The origin of this receptor is a woman in her thirties or forties with HIV. The CDR3 DNA follows: TGCGCCAGCAGTGAACTAGCGGGAGGGAGCTCCTACAATGAGCAGTTCTTC. Protein sequence: CASSELAGGSSYNEQFF.